This passage covers 26 T cell receptor beta chains from one sample sequenced in a study of shared clonotypes between healthy human individuals. Naive CD8 cells were CD45RO-negative, positively selected for CCR7, excluding terminally differentiated effector memory CD45RA+ cells. Profiling relied on immunoSEQ multiplex PCR, and the TCRdb table lists in-frame clones only, not all of them. The data show about 580,000 clones, with about 98% seen just once and more than 0.3% held by the top ten. Sequencing was carried out using naive CD8+ T cells sorted from blood. Receptor source: a man aged 25 to 40 in good health.

V usage is TRBV7-2 and J usage is TRBJ2-5, with D uncertain. The CDR3 covers 16 residues. Germline V CDR1 and CDR2: SGHTA, FQGNSA. V dropped 5 bases and J dropped 0 bases, with 16 bases sitting between them. Written as DNA, the CDR3 is TGTGCCAGCAGCCCGCCCAGGATAGGTAACCAAGAGACCCAGTACTTC. Translating gives CASSPPRIGNQETQYF.

V gene TRBV4-2 combines with J gene TRBJ1-4, with 7 bases fitting TRBD1. The V segment lost 4 bases and the J segment 3 bases; nucleotides outside the gene matches: 5. The CDR3 covers 15 residues. Per the germline V gene, CDR1 is LGHNA and CDR2 is YNFKEQ. CDR3 in DNA: TGTGCCAGCAGCCCCCCCGGGACAGCTAATGAAAAACTGTTTTTT. Translation gives CASSPPGTANEKLFF.

DNA for the CDR3: TGCGCCAGCAGCCAAAGGGACACCCTGACCGACAATGAGCAGTTCTTC. Amino acids: CASSQRDTLTDNEQFF. This sequence joins TRBV4-1 and TRBJ2-1; possible D gene TRBD1, 6 bases. Trimming cost V 2 bases and J 5 bases, with 16 bases left between them. Germline loops: CDR1 MGHRA, CDR2 YSYEKL. This CDR3 has 16 amino acids.

The chain links TRBV11-2 to TRBJ2-7; 10 bases fit TRBD1. From germline, CDR1 is SGHAT and CDR2 FQNNGV. This CDR3 spans 16 amino acids. The V and J ends lost 4 bases and 2 bases, in that order; junction bases with no gene match: 8. CDR3 in amino acids: CASSSLDRGLPYEQYF. The CDR3 DNA sequence: TGTGCCAGCAGCTCGTTAGACAGGGGGCTCCCCTACGAGCAGTACTTC.

The chain is built from TRBV28 and TRBJ2-7; 8 bases line up with TRBD2. This CDR3 spans 14 amino acids. The J segment lost 2 bases and the V segment lost 4 bases, leaving 4 bases of the junction unmatched. Germline CDR1 is MDHEN and CDR2 is SYDVKM. CDR3 sequence reads: CASSSTTSAYEQYF. The DNA for the CDR3 is TGTGCCAGCAGTTCGACGACTAGCGCCTACGAGCAGTACTTC.

The chain combines TRBV7-6 with TRBJ2-7; tentative D call: TRBD2 (5 bases). V lost 2 bases to trimming and J lost 0 bases, with 11 bases between them. The CDR3 has 15 amino acids. Germline V lookup: CDR1 SGHVS, CDR2 FNYEAQ. The CDR3 loop is CASSLLTGSSYEQYF. The CDR3 bases are TGTGCCAGCAGCTTACTAACGGGGAGCTCCTACGAGCAGTACTTC.

The chain combines TRBV7-9 with TRBJ2-3; a possible D gene is TRBD1 (5 bases). Trimming stripped 0 bases from V and 0 bases from J, with 13 bases between. The length of the CDR3 is 17 residues. CDR1 and CDR2 (germline): SEHNR, FQNEAQ (reference sequence). For the CDR3, the DNA is TGTGCCAGCAGCTTAGCCGGCAGGGATTGGAGCACAGATACGCAGTATTTT. Its protein is CASSLAGRDWSTDTQYF.

The chain uses TRBV27 and TRBJ1-1, with D perhaps TRBD1 (6 bases). The CDR3 has 15 amino acids. V was cut by 6 bases and J by 0 bases, with 14 bases left in between. The germline gives CDR1 MNHEY, CDR2 SMNVEV (reference sequence). The CDR3 loop reads CASSKRRGLNTEAFF. The CDR3 region has the DNA TGTGCCAGCAGCAAGAGGAGGGGGTTGAACACTGAAGCTTTCTTT.

V usage is TRBV29-1 and J usage is TRBJ2-2, with D uncertain. The CDR3 runs to 11 residues. CDR1 is SQVTM, CDR2 ANQGSEA, per germline. The V end was cut by 5 bases, the J end by 7 bases, with 8 bases between. CDR3 in DNA: TGCAGCGTTCTTGCTATCGGGGAGCTGTTTTTT. Amino acid sequence: CSVLAIGELFF.

The V gene is TRBV5-4, the J gene TRBJ2-1; 8 bases agree with TRBD2. Germline V CDR1 and CDR2: SGHNT, YYREEE (reference sequence). J lost 9 bases, V lost 3 bases, and 8 bases had no gene match. The CDR3 has 14 amino acids. In DNA, the CDR3 is TGTGCCAGCAGCTGGAGCGGGAGCGAAGTTGAGCAGTTCTTC. Residues: CASSWSGSEVEQFF. The full variable domain, in which reference TRBV5-4 and TRBJ2-1 provide the parts outside the CDR3, is ETGVTQSPTHLIKTRGQQVTLRCSSQSGHNTVSWYQQALGQGPQFIFQYYREEENGRGNFPPRFSGLQFPNYSSELNVNALELDDSALYLCASSWSGSEVEQFFGPGTRLTVL.

The V gene is TRBV4-1, the J gene TRBJ1-2, with D possibly matching TRBD1 (5 bases). Between the trimmed V and J ends, which lost 1 base and 8 bases, there was a span of 14 bases. CDR3 length: 14 amino acids. Germline values: CDR1 MGHRA, CDR2 YSYEKL. Here the CDR3 reads CASSQGGRADGYTF. CDR3 nucleotide sequence: TGCGCCAGCAGCCAAGGGGGGAGGGCTGACGGCTACACCTTC.

The rearrangement joins TRBV11-3 to TRBJ1-2; TRBD1 agrees at 10 bases. CDR3 size: 13 residues. Per germline, CDR1 SGHNT and CDR2 YENEEA. J was trimmed by 10 bases and V by 5 bases; bases with no gene match: 7. Written as DNA, the CDR3 is TGTGCCAGCAGCCAAGGGACAGGGGAAGACTACACCTTC. Translating it yields CASSQGTGEDYTF.

This chain links TRBV7-9 with TRBJ2-3; no clear D gene. The CDR3 has 13 amino acids. The V and J ends lost 4 bases and 5 bases respectively, with 10 bases between them. CDR1 and CDR2 (germline): SEHNR, FQNEAQ (reference sequence). The CDR3 spells CASSSPVRDTQYF. The CDR3, as DNA: TGTGCCAGCAGCTCCCCGGTGCGAGATACGCAGTATTTT.

The chain links TRBV2 to TRBJ2-7, with 11 bases matching TRBD2. Germline lookup yields CDR1 SNHLY and CDR2 FYNNEI. CDR3 length equals 15 residues. The V gene end was trimmed by 2 bases and the J gene end by 0 bases; junction bases not matched to a gene: 0. CDR3 DNA: TGTGCCAGCAGTGAACTAGCGGGAGGCTCCTACGAGCAGTACTTC. It codes for CASSELAGGSYEQYF.

Regarding this clone: The sample holds other DNA sequences that translate to the same CDR3. The CDR3 region is CSVEGGDSYEQYF. The CDR3 nucleotides read TGCAGCGTTGAAGGGGGAGACTCCTACGAGCAGTACTTC. This chain links TRBV29-1 with TRBJ2-7, with D possibly matching TRBD2 (5 bases). The V end lost 1 base, the J end lost 0 bases, and 7 bases lay between the germline ends. Per germline, CDR1 SQVTM and CDR2 ANQGSEA. The CDR3 is made up of 13 amino acids.

The V and J genes are TRBV9 and TRBJ2-7; 11 bases are shared with TRBD2. Trimming removed 5 bases from V and 6 bases from J; junction bases left unmatched: 10. The CDR3 extends over 15 amino acids. CDR1 is SGDLS and CDR2 is YYNGEE in the germline V gene. DNA for the CDR3: TGTGCCAGCAGTGGCACCCTACTAGCGGGAGTCGAGCAGTACTTC. Amino acids: CASSGTLLAGVEQYF.

In DNA form, the CDR3 reads TGCGCCAGCAGCCAAGACGGAGGGCCGGGACAGGCTGCCTACGAGCAGTACTTC. Protein product: CASSQDGGPGQAAYEQYF. This rearrangement joins TRBV4-1 to TRBJ2-7; 8 bases agree with TRBD1. The CDR3 runs 18 residues. Germline V gene sequence: CDR1 MGHRA, CDR2 YSYEKL. The trim removed 0 bases at V and 2 bases at J, leaving 12 bases unmatched.

In this sample, this clone turned up a few times. The V and J genes are TRBV4-1 and TRBJ2-2; D not resolved. Between the trimmed V and J ends, which lost 1 base and 6 bases, there was a span of 0 bases. The CDR3 totals 11 residues. Germline V lookup: CDR1 MGHRA, CDR2 YSYEKL. The CDR3 DNA reads TGCGCCAGCAGCCAAGCCGGGGAGCTGTTTTTT. Its protein product is CASSQAGELFF.

The CDR3 region is CASSGGGRFHEQYF. CDR3 DNA: TGTGCCAGCAGCGGGGGCGGTAGGTTCCACGAGCAGTACTTC. The rearrangement links TRBV7-8 to TRBJ2-7, with TRBD1 as a possible D gene (6 bases). The CDR3 length is 14 residues. V lost 5 bases to trimming and J lost 5 bases, with 16 bases between them. Per the germline V gene, CDR1 is SGHVS and CDR2 is FQNEAQ.

The V and J genes are TRBV7-8 and TRBJ2-1; 14 bases map to TRBD2. There are 16 residues in the CDR3. Trimming at V came to 3 bases and at J to 6 bases, leaving 4 bases not matched to a gene. Germline loops: CDR1 SGHVS, CDR2 FQNEAQ. The CDR3: CASSFRLAGGGNEQFF. CDR3 nucleotides: TGTGCCAGCAGCTTCCGACTAGCGGGAGGGGGCAATGAGCAGTTCTTC.

The V and J genes are TRBV29-1 and TRBJ2-7, with 7 bases aligning to TRBD2. Germline V CDR1 and CDR2: SQVTM, ANQGSEA. V shed 6 bases and J 2 bases; nucleotides not matched to a gene: 7. The CDR3 spans 13 residues. The CDR3: CSVTKREAYEQYF. In nucleotides, the CDR3 is TGCAGCGTAACCAAGCGGGAAGCCTACGAGCAGTACTTC.

This sequence joins TRBV4-1 and TRBJ2-5, with TRBD2 matching over 8 bases. Unmatched junction bases numbered 13, after V lost 2 bases and J lost 5 bases. This CDR3 has 17 amino acids. CDR1 and CDR2 from the germline V gene are MGHRA and YSYEKL. CDR3 protein: CASSQPPGSGREETQYF. The DNA for the CDR3 is TGCGCCAGCAGCCAACCCCCGGGGAGCGGGAGAGAGGAGACCCAGTACTTC.

This chain joins TRBV6-1 and TRBJ2-7; perhaps TRBD1 as D (7 bases). Germline CDR1 reads MNHNS; CDR2 reads SASEGT. V shed 4 bases and J shed 7 bases, with 26 bases lying between them. The CDR3 runs 17 residues. CDR3 protein: CASSGLSRGVRGEEQYF. For the CDR3, the DNA is TGTGCCAGCAGTGGCCTTTCCAGGGGGGTCAGGGGCGAAGAGCAGTACTTC.

This clone was observed a handful of times. Germline is not matched at one junction end, which may reflect a read error. This chain joins TRBV27 and TRBJ2-7, with TRBD1 identical over 12 bases. CDR3 length equals 15 residues. Germline V CDR1 and CDR2: MNHEY, SMNVEV (reference sequence). The CDR3 loop reads CASSTGTGGSNEQYF. The CDR3 region has the DNA TGTGCCAGCAGTACCGGGACAGGGGGCTCCAACGAGCAGTACTTC.

The chain joins TRBV25-1 to TRBJ2-5; 8 bases are a match to TRBD2. V lost 10 bases to trimming and J lost 5 bases; unmatched junction nucleotides: 12. Germline CDR1 reads MGHDK; CDR2 reads SYGVNS. The CDR3 sequence is 14 residues long. The CDR3 DNA is TGTGCCACCACGAATACGCCTAGCGGGGAGACCCAGTACTTC. Translated, it gives CATTNTPSGETQYF.

This sequence joins TRBV14 and TRBJ2-1; 14 bases are shared with TRBD2. Unmatched junction bases numbered 3, after V lost 0 bases and J lost 5 bases. The CDR3 is made up of 17 amino acids. Germline V gene data show CDR1 as SGHDN and CDR2 as FVKESK. CDR3 sequence: CASSQELGLAGDNEQFF. DNA for the CDR3: TGTGCCAGCAGCCAAGAACTGGGACTAGCGGGAGACAATGAGCAGTTCTTC.